The clone carrying this T cell receptor (beta chain) was seen at least ten times. Its antigen is unidentified. Using its own MiXCR run on the 5' RACE reads, TCRdb lists one record per CDR3 protein. Among fewer than 60,000 distinct CDR3 sequences listed, more than 25% were seen once. Naive CD4+ cells had CD25+ Tregs removed. The CDR3 consists of 14 residues. V lost 4 bases, J lost 1 base, and 10 bases lay in between. Germline-derived CDR1 and CDR2 are SGHTA and FQGNSA. General study points: Greatest tumor Treg TCR overlap was with tumor naive CD4+ cells.

The V gene is TRBV7-2, the J gene TRBJ1-2, with D maybe TRBD1 (5 bases). The receptor's source is a female donor with breast cancer. The sample was naive CD4+ T cells sorted from blood. The subset denotes: naive CD4+ T cells, CD4+CD45RA+CD25-. CDR3 loop: CASSYRDSNYGYTF. CDR3 bases: TGTGCCAGCAGCTACCGTGACAGTAACTATGGCTACACCTTC. Filled out from reference TRBV7-2 and TRBJ1-2, the complete variable domain reads GAGVSQSPSNKVTEKGKDVELRCDPISGHTALYWYRQSLGQGLEFLIYFQGNSAPDKSGLPSDRFSAERTGGSVSTLTIQRTQQEDSAVYLCASSYRDSNYGYTFGSGTRLTVV.